The 3 T cell receptor beta chains reported below all come from one sample, sequenced in a study of cytomegalovirus exposure and HLA in healthy donors. A multiplex PCR was run with 60 Vbeta primers and 13 Jbeta primers. Produced via immunoSEQ multiplex PCR; TCRdb's table is partial and in-frame only. The sample includes about 190,000 clones, around 85% of them seen just once. The specimen was PBMCs. The receptor source for this set is a man in his forties in good health and CMV-seropositive.

This chain uses TRBV27 with TRBJ2-1; 8 bases are a match to TRBD2. Trimming took 10 bases from V and 9 from J; bases not matched to a gene: 17. This CDR3 is 15 amino acids long. CDR1 and CDR2 (germline): MNHEY, SMNVEV (reference sequence). The CDR3, as DNA: TGTGCCACCACTCCAGGAACTAGCGGTTCTGGTGAGCAGTTCTTC. Translation: CATTPGTSGSGEQFF.

V is TRBV7-9 and J is TRBJ2-5, with a possible D match to TRBD2 (6 bases). The germline V gene encodes CDR1 SEHNR and CDR2 FQNEAQ (reference sequence). The V end lost 6 bases, the J end lost 4 bases, and 15 bases lay between the germline ends. The CDR3 is 14 residues long. The CDR3 loop is CASSQEGDAETQYF. The CDR3 region has the DNA TGTGCCAGCAGTCAGGAGGGAGATGCAGAGACCCAGTACTTC.

The chain combines TRBV19 with TRBJ1-1; possibly TRBD1 for D (6 bases). The CDR3 length is 13 residues. The V and J ends lost 9 bases and 1 base respectively, with 12 bases between them. Per germline, CDR1 LNHDA and CDR2 SQIVND (reference sequence). CDR3 DNA: TGTGCCAGCGCCCGGGACAAGAACACTGAAGCTTTCTTT. This sequence encodes CASARDKNTEAFF.